The 11 T cell receptor beta chains below come from one sample, sequenced in a study of PD-L1 blockade in urothelial cancer. Here immunoSEQ multiplex PCR was the method, and the copy in TCRdb shows in-frame clones only, minus some. The sample includes tens of thousands of clones, 84% of them seen just once. Regarding time point: pretreatment peripheral blood. Source: PBMCs, taken around atezolizumab (anti-PD-L1) treatment. These receptors were obtained from a man in his forties or fifties with urothelial cancer.

The gene calls are TRBV7-9 and TRBJ1-2, with 9 bases identical to TRBD1. V lost 5 bases, J lost 5 bases, and 12 bases stayed unmatched. CDR3 length equals 16 residues. CDR1 is SEHNR, CDR2 FQNEAQ, per germline (reference sequence). CDR3 in DNA: TGTGCCAGCAGCGCCCGAACGGGACAGGGATCTTATGGCTACACCTTC. It specifies CASSARTGQGSYGYTF.

This clone was observed a handful of times. The genes are TRBV5-6 and TRBJ2-7; D is ambiguous. Germline CDR1 SGHDT, CDR2 YYEEEE. CDR3 length equals 11 residues. Trimming cost V 3 bases and J 4 bases, with 5 bases left between them. The chain's CDR3 is CASSSLYEQYF. CDR3 nucleotide sequence: TGTGCCAGCAGCTCGTTATACGAGCAGTACTTC.

This rearrangement joins TRBV12-5 to TRBJ1-6; D unresolved. The V and J ends lost 4 bases and 8 bases respectively, with 12 bases between them. The germline V gene has CDR1 LGHNT and CDR2 FRNRAP. This CDR3 is built from 14 residues. CDR3 nucleotide sequence: TGTGCTAGTGGTTATCCCCCCGGGGATTCACCCCTCCACTTT. It yields the protein CASGYPPGDSPLHF.

The chain carries TRBV2 and TRBJ1-1, with D possibly being TRBD1 (6 bases). Germline CDR1 reads SNHLY; CDR2 reads FYNNEI. The CDR3 totals 15 residues. Deletions cut 8 bases from V and 5 bases from J, with 21 bases between. CDR3 DNA sequence: TGTGCCAGCTTTGATACAGGGTTAATGGGGACTGAAGCTTTCTTT. Protein sequence: CASFDTGLMGTEAFF. The whole variable domain, filled in from reference TRBV2 and TRBJ1-1, reads EPEVTQTPSHQVTQMGQEVILRCVPISNHLYFYWYRQILGQKVEFLVSFYNNEISEKSEIFDDQFSVERPDGSNFTLKIRSTKLEDSAMYFCASFDTGLMGTEAFFGQGTRLTVV.

This clone showed up just a few times. The chain employs TRBV7-2 and TRBJ2-1; 13 bases match TRBD2. V was pared by 4 bases and J by 3 bases, with 3 bases of the junction left unmatched. Per germline, CDR1 SGHTA and CDR2 FQGNSA. The CDR3 has 16 residues. In DNA, the CDR3 is TGTGCCAGCAGCTCGCGGACTAGCGGGAGCTACAATGAGCAGTTCTTC. This gives the protein CASSSRTSGSYNEQFF.

The sample holds one count of this clone. The CDR3 reads CASSFGGDTGELFF. The CDR3 DNA reads TGCGCCAGCAGCTTTGGGGGCGACACCGGGGAGCTGTTTTTT. The chain joins TRBV5-1 to TRBJ2-2; TRBD1 might be the D (6 bases). Trimming removed 2 bases from V and 3 bases from J, with 8 bases in between. The CDR3 is made up of 14 amino acids. Germline CDR1 SGHRS, CDR2 YFSETQ.

This chain connects TRBV4-1 to TRBJ2-1; 13 nucleotides line up with TRBD2. The CDR3 runs 20 residues. The V gene's germline CDR1 is MGHRA and CDR2 YSYEKL. Losses at the gene ends were 6 bases for V and 9 bases for J; bases not matched to a gene: 23. DNA for the CDR3: TGCGCCAGCAGGCCCCTGGGGAGTCCCGGGACTAGCGGGATAACCGTTGAGCAGTTCTTC. Encoded protein: CASRPLGSPGTSGITVEQFF.

This clone was seen just once. The V and J genes are TRBV10-1 and TRBJ2-1; the match to TRBD2 covers 10 bases. The V gene's germline CDR1 is WNHNN and CDR2 SYGVQD (reference sequence). J gave up 0 bases and V 5 bases, and 1 base lay outside the gene matches. The CDR3 is 15 residues long. The CDR3 DNA sequence: TGCGCCAGCAGTACTAGCGGGAACTCCTACAATGAGCAGTTCTTC. It specifies CASSTSGNSYNEQFF.

V and J are TRBV19 and TRBJ1-2, with 7 bases lining up with TRBD1. There are 15 residues in the CDR3. Germline lookup yields CDR1 LNHDA and CDR2 SQIVND (reference sequence). V lost 9 bases and J lost 0; bases outside the gene matches: 10. CDR3 bases: TGTGCCAGCCGGCAGGGGGAGTACCCTAACTATGGCTACACCTTC. This codes for CASRQGEYPNYGYTF.

The V gene is TRBV10-3, the J gene TRBJ2-7, with 7 bases matching TRBD1. The CDR3 loop spans 13 amino acids. V shed 6 bases and J 7 bases; nucleotides not matched to a gene: 9. Germline values: CDR1 ENHRY, CDR2 SYGVKD. CDR3: CAIRGQFIREQYF. In DNA, the CDR3 is TGTGCCATCAGGGGACAGTTCATCCGAGAGCAGTACTTC.

CDR3 region: CASSLALLGAYNEQFF. The CDR3 region has the DNA TGTGCCAGCAGCTTGGCCCTACTAGGAGCCTACAATGAGCAGTTCTTC. This chain joins TRBV5-8 and TRBJ2-1, with D tentatively TRBD2 (5 bases). The V and J ends lost 0 bases and 2 bases respectively, with 12 bases between them. The germline gives CDR1 SGHTS, CDR2 YDEGEE. CDR3 size: 16 residues.